The entry below describes one T cell receptor beta chain. What antigen it recognizes has not been identified. No base qualities exist here, and no much larger clone lies one base off it. This specimen's time point label, per the study, means: baseline before first vaccination. Vaccinee samples were obtained from the UK trials COV001 and COV002, which included a single-blind randomized controlled phase 2/3 trial of AZD1222 (ChAdOx1 nCoV-19) in healthy adults. For TCRbeta chain sequencing, PBMC samples from trial participants were taken at day 0 and at day 28 after the second dose. The germline V gene yields SNHLY for CDR1 and FYNNEI for CDR2. Trimming costs V 7 bases and J 8 bases, and their ends lie 17 bases apart. The CDR3 spans 14 residues, from the cysteine through the phenylalanine. Here the CDR3 DNA is all that survives: 42 bases in frame from base 1. This entry is derived from a study of T cell responses to AZD1222 COVID-19 vaccine (dated by TCRdb to the early 2020s). Study-wide context: Because spike-specific TCR depth and breadth did not differ between the two schedules, AZD1222 recipients who got a second dose at roughly 4 weeks were pooled with those who got a second dose at roughly 12 weeks. TCR sequencing was performed for approximately 240 trial participants, of whom 207 were given two doses of AZD1222 and roughly 25 were given two doses of MenACWY control vaccine. Trial participants were enrolled by age into 18-55, 56-69 and 70-plus year subgroups, with about 150, 28 and 57 TCR-sequenced participants respectively. The paper as a whole reports these results and caveats: Most participants were white British and females outnumbered males, and the authors suggested that clonal diversity may have been underestimated. Conclusions about previously exposed vaccinees are limited because only six or seven AZD1222 recipients were SARS-CoV-2 seropositive at baseline. A significant rise in spike-specific TCR breadth and depth was observed after two AZD1222 doses relative to day 0 and relative to MenACWY recipients. Vaccine-associated CD4 TCRs spanned the whole spike protein, with dominant responses in regions 160-218 and 743-854. The 56-69-year group was small, and its depth increase did not reach significance, likely because of low power. No day 14 peak-response samples were available, so repertoires were characterized only after the peak T cell response. Reportedly, almost half of the unique spike-specific TCRs recognized epitopes lying outside the regions that are mutated in the B.1.351 and B.1.1.7 variants.

The CDR3 regions of human TCRbeta chains were analyzed by immunosequencing. As for the original processing: Repertoire TCRs were checked for matches against a reference library of SARS-CoV-2-specific TCRs that had been generated using the MIRA antigen-specificity platform. Breadth was defined as the fraction of unique TCRs that were SARS-CoV-2-associated, and depth was defined as the fraction of total T cells that were SARS-CoV-2-associated. Using the MIRA data, each spike-specific TCR was mapped to the spike region that the TCR reacts to and placed in a CD4 or CD8 class. Log10-transformed breadth and depth values were compared by one-way ANOVA with Sidak's multiple comparisons tests. The clones in this table, taken by TCRdb from immuneACCESS, are in-frame only. Not every clone is retained; where verified, under half of the shortfall comes from an unresolved V gene, and the cause of the rest is unknown. V, J and clone size derive from that table, while D and trimming were established from the DNA sequence. In all, the sample holds around 180,000 clones, and 85% to 90% of those were seen once. The ten largest clones add up to approximately 0.5% of the sample.

Sequencing used peripheral blood, obtained on day 0 of AZD1222 vaccination. The chain was built from TRBV2 and TRBJ1-4; TRBD1 might be the D gene, on 5 matching bases. The source is an adult in good health. The DNA sequence reads TGTGCCAGCACCTCCCCGGGGGGGAGGGAAAAACTGTTTTTT. The encoded protein is CASTSPGGREKLFF.